The entry that follows covers one T cell receptor (beta chain) sequence. Assay: immunoSEQ multiplex PCR; the TCRdb copy retains only in-frame clones and omits some. The sample yields about 96,000 clones, about four fifths seen once. Germline V gene data show CDR1 as MNHEY and CDR2 as SVGAGI. This CDR3 comprises 12 residues. J gave up 5 bases and V 5 bases, and 3 bases lay outside the gene matches. The sample's time point: baseline, week 1 (first vaccination visit). Treatment defined: pre-vaccination baseline after standard-of-care therapy. The data belong to a study of a mutant IDH1 vaccine in newly diagnosed glioma.

Sample: PBMCs, taken from a glioma patient treated with radiotherapy, temozolomide or both. The source is a middle-aged man with glioma. This rearrangement joins TRBV6-5 to TRBJ2-7; 7 bases align to TRBD2. The CDR3 nucleotides are TGTGCCAGCAGTGAACGGGGGGACGAGCAGTACTTC. This translates into CASSERGDEQYF.